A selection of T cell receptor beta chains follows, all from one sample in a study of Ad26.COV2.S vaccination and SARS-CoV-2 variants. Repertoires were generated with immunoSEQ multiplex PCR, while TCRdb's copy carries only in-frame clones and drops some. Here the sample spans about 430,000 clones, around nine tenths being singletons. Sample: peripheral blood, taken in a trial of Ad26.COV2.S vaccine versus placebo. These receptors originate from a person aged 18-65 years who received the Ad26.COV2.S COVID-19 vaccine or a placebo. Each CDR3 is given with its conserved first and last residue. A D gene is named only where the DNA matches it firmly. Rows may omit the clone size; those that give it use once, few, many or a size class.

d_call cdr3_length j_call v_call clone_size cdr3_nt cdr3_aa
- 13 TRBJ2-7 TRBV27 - TGTGCCAGCAGTCTCTTTAGGGGGTACGAGCAGTACTTC CASSLFRGYEQYF
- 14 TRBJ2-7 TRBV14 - TGTGCCAGCAGCCACCTCATGGCGGGCTACGAGCAGTACTTC CASSHLMAGYEQYF
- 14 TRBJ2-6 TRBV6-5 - TGTGCCAGCGGGCTAAACTCTGGGGCCAACGTCCTGACTTTC CASGLNSGANVLTF
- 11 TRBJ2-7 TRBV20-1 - TGCAGTGCTGAAAGGGCCGGCGAGCAGTACTTC CSAERAGEQYF
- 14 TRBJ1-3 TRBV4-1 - TGCGCCAGCAGCCTGGGAGCCTCTGGAAACACCATATATTTT CASSLGASGNTIYF
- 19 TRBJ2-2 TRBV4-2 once TGTGCCAGCAGCCAAGAACCGTACAGGGCCAGTTCGAACACCGGGGAGCTGTTTTTT CASSQEPYRASSNTGELFF
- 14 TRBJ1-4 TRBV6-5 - TGTGCCAGCAAGGGAGTTGCAACTAATGAAAAACTGTTTTTT CASKGVATNEKLFF
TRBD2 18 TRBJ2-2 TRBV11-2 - TGTGCCAGCAGCCCCTACGCGGGACTAGATCAGAACACCGGGGAGCTGTTTTTT CASSPYAGLDQNTGELFF
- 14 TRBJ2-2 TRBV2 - TGTGCCAGCAGTGACTACGGGGCAGAAGGGGAGCTGTTTTTT CASSDYGAEGELFF
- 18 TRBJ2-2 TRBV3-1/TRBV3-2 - TGTGCCAGCAGCCCATTCACCCGGACTTCAACGAACACCGGGGAGCTGTTTTTT CASSPFTRTSTNTGELFF
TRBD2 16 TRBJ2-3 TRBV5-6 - TGTGCCAGCAGCTTGGGGACTAGCGGGGGTACAGATACGCAGTATTTT CASSLGTSGGTDTQYF
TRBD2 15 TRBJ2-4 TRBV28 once TGTGCCAGCAGTTCTCTTAGCGGGACCAAAAACATTCAGTACTTC CASSSLSGTKNIQYF
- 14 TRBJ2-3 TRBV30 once TGTGCCTGGAGTGGTACTAACCCGAGTGTTACGCAGTATTTT CAWSGTNPSVTQYF
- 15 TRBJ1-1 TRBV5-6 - TGTGCCAGCAGCTACCGACAGGTAATGAACACTGAAGCTTTCTTT CASSYRQVMNTEAFF
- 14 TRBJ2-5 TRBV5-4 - TGTGCCAGCAGCGCCGGGACATTCCAAGAGACCCAGTACTTC CASSAGTFQETQYF
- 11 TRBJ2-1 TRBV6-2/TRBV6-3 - TGTGCCAGCAGTTTGTTAGGTGAGCAGTTCTTC CASSLLGEQFF
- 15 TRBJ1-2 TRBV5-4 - TGTGCCAGCAGCATCCCGGGGACCCGAGGCCATGGCTACACCTTC CASSIPGTRGHGYTF
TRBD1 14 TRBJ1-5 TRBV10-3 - TGTGCCATCAGGGCAGGGACAGGGGATCAGCCCCAGCATTTT CAIRAGTGDQPQHF
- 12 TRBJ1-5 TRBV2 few TGTGCCAGCGGGTCCGAGGGACAGCCCCAGCATTTT CASGSEGQPQHF
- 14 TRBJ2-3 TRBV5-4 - TGTGCCAGCAGCTTGGAGGTGGGAGCCGATACGCAGTATTTT CASSLEVGADTQYF
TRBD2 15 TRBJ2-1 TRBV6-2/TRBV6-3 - TGTGCCAGCAGTTACTCCGGGACTAGCGGGGGAGAGCAGTTCTTC CASSYSGTSGGEQFF
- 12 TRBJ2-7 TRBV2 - TGTGCCAGCAGGGGTGCCCCATACGAGCAGTACTTC CASRGAPYEQYF
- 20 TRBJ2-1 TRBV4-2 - TGTGCCAGCAGCCAAGATCCCCCTCGCAGGGGCCTAGGAGGGAGGTATGAGCAGTTCTTC CASSQDPPRRGLGGRYEQFF
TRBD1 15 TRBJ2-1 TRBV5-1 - TGCGCCAGCAGCTTGGGCGGGACAGGGAAAAATGAGCAGTTCTTC CASSLGGTGKNEQFF
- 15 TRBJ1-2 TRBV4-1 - TGCGCCAGCAGCCAAGATCAGGGGTTTACCTATGGCTACACCTTC CASSQDQGFTYGYTF
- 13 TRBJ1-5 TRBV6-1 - TGTGCCAGCAGTGAAAGTTTTGATCAGCCCCAGCATTTT CASSESFDQPQHF
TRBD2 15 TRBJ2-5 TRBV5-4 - TGTGCCAGCAGCTTAGCGGGAGTTAACCAAGAGACCCAGTACTTC CASSLAGVNQETQYF
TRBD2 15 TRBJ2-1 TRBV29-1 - TGCAGCGCCGCAACCGGACTAGCGGGTTACAATGAGCAGTTCTTC CSAATGLAGYNEQFF